Listed below are T cell receptor beta chains from one sample, sequenced in a study of CD4 T cell repertoires in COVID-19. Sequencing used immunoSEQ multiplex PCR; TCRdb keeps in-frame clones, though not all of them. The sample lists more than 65,000 clones, roughly four fifths occurring once. The sequences come from CD4+ T cells from peripheral blood, collected after recovery from COVID-19. The receptors come from a human donor who had COVID-19. The CDR3 runs from the conserved cysteine through the conserved F or W. Each record gives: D gene, J gene, V gene, clone size, CDR3 DNA, CDR3 protein. D genes are given only for firm matches. Clone size is stated in some rows and not others, as once, few, many or a class when expanded.

d_gene: TRBD2; j_gene: TRBJ2-3; v_gene: TRBV29-1; abundance: NA; CDR3nt: TGCAGCGTCAAAGCGGGAGTAGTAGATACGCAGTATTTT; CDR3aa: CSVKAGVVDTQYF
d_gene: NA; j_gene: TRBJ2-1; v_gene: TRBV5-1; abundance: NA; CDR3nt: TGCGCCAGCAGCTTGCAGCCCTCGAACAATGAGCAGTTCTTC; CDR3aa: CASSLQPSNNEQFF
d_gene: NA; j_gene: TRBJ1-6; v_gene: TRBV20-1; abundance: NA; CDR3nt: TGCAGTGCTCAAGCTAATTCACCCCTCCACTTT; CDR3aa: CSAQANSPLHF
d_gene: NA; j_gene: TRBJ1-3; v_gene: TRBV7-3; abundance: NA; CDR3nt: TGTGCCAGCAGCTTAGCGCCGACAGGAACTCCCGGAAACACCATATATTTT; CDR3aa: CASSLAPTGTPGNTIYF
d_gene: TRBD2; j_gene: TRBJ2-3; v_gene: TRBV9; abundance: NA; CDR3nt: TGTGCCAGCAGCGTAGGAGTTGGCGGGGGTAGCACAGATACGCAGTATTTT; CDR3aa: CASSVGVGGGSTDTQYF
d_gene: NA; j_gene: TRBJ2-6; v_gene: TRBV5-5; abundance: NA; CDR3nt: TGTGCCAGCAGCACAACAGACTCTGGGGCCAACGTCCTGACTTTC; CDR3aa: CASSTTDSGANVLTF
d_gene: NA; j_gene: TRBJ1-1; v_gene: TRBV6-5; abundance: NA; CDR3nt: TGTGCCAGCAGGCGGGTCAGTACTGAAGCTTTCTTT; CDR3aa: CASRRVSTEAFF
d_gene: NA; j_gene: TRBJ1-1; v_gene: TRBV5-6; abundance: NA; CDR3nt: TGTGCCAGCAGCCCCCCCTGGTCCTCTGAAGCTTTCTTT; CDR3aa: CASSPPWSSEAFF
d_gene: NA; j_gene: TRBJ2-7; v_gene: TRBV27; abundance: NA; CDR3nt: TGTGCCAGCAGTTTAAAGAGTCAGGGTCGGTACGAGCAGTACTTC; CDR3aa: CASSLKSQGRYEQYF
d_gene: TRBD2; j_gene: TRBJ2-1; v_gene: TRBV7-2; abundance: NA; CDR3nt: TGTGCCAGCAGCTTAGCGGCGGGAGGGCCCTACAATGAGCAGTTCTTC; CDR3aa: CASSLAAGGPYNEQFF
d_gene: NA; j_gene: TRBJ2-7; v_gene: TRBV28; abundance: NA; CDR3nt: TGTGCCAGCAGGCTCAACGCCGGGGGAGGCTACTACGAGCAGTACTTC; CDR3aa: CASRLNAGGGYYEQYF
d_gene: NA; j_gene: TRBJ1-2; v_gene: TRBV7-3; abundance: NA; CDR3nt: TGTGCCAGCAGCTTAGCCTCTGGGGGAGGCTACACCTTC; CDR3aa: CASSLASGGGYTF
d_gene: TRBD1; j_gene: TRBJ1-2; v_gene: TRBV7-9; abundance: NA; CDR3nt: TGTGCCAGCAGCCTAGGACAGGGTTCGGGCTATGGCTACACCTTC; CDR3aa: CASSLGQGSGYGYTF
d_gene: NA; j_gene: TRBJ2-2; v_gene: TRBV16; abundance: NA; CDR3nt: TGTGCCAGCAGCCAATCTAAGGCCGGGGAGCTGTTTTTT; CDR3aa: CASSQSKAGELFF
d_gene: TRBD1; j_gene: TRBJ1-2; v_gene: TRBV5-6; abundance: NA; CDR3nt: TGTGCCAGCAGCTTGGTAGGACAGGGGGATTATGGCTACACCTTC; CDR3aa: CASSLVGQGDYGYTF
d_gene: NA; j_gene: TRBJ1-5; v_gene: TRBV5-5; abundance: NA; CDR3nt: TGTGCCAGCAGCTCCTTCGGTGATCAGCCCCAGCATTTT; CDR3aa: CASSSFGDQPQHF
d_gene: NA; j_gene: TRBJ2-7; v_gene: TRBV7-2; abundance: few; CDR3nt: TGTGCCAGCAGCTACAGCTCCTACGAGCAGTACTTC; CDR3aa: CASSYSSYEQYF
d_gene: TRBD1; j_gene: TRBJ2-7; v_gene: TRBV11-2; abundance: NA; CDR3nt: TGTGCCAGCAGCCCCTCGGGACAGACGACCTACGAGCAGTACTTC; CDR3aa: CASSPSGQTTYEQYF
d_gene: TRBD1; j_gene: TRBJ1-1; v_gene: TRBV3-1/TRBV3-2; abundance: NA; CDR3nt: TGTGCCAGCAGCCTCCGGACAGGGGGTGCTTTCTTT; CDR3aa: CASSLRTGGAFF
d_gene: NA; j_gene: TRBJ1-3; v_gene: TRBV9; abundance: NA; CDR3nt: TGTGCCAGCAGTACTGACGCAGGAAACACCATATATTTT; CDR3aa: CASSTDAGNTIYF
d_gene: NA; j_gene: TRBJ1-2; v_gene: TRBV28; abundance: NA; CDR3nt: TGTGCCAGCAGCCCTCCACAATACGACTATGGCTACACCTTC; CDR3aa: CASSPPQYDYGYTF
d_gene: NA; j_gene: TRBJ1-1; v_gene: TRBV10-1; abundance: NA; CDR3nt: TGCGCCAGATGCTATCGAAGAAATGGTTACGTGAACACTGAAGCTTTCTTT; CDR3aa: CARCYRRNGYVNTEAFF
d_gene: NA; j_gene: TRBJ1-4; v_gene: TRBV3-1/TRBV3-2; abundance: once; CDR3nt: TGTGCCAGCAGCCCAACAGGGATTAATGAAAAACTGTTTTTT; CDR3aa: CASSPTGINEKLFF
d_gene: NA; j_gene: TRBJ2-3; v_gene: TRBV3-1/TRBV3-2; abundance: NA; CDR3nt: TGTGCCAGCAGCCCGAACTATGGCACAGATACGCAGTATTTT; CDR3aa: CASSPNYGTDTQYF
d_gene: NA; j_gene: TRBJ1-1; v_gene: TRBV19; abundance: NA; CDR3nt: TGTGCCAGTAGTATTCGGGGATGGACTGAAGCTTTCTTT; CDR3aa: CASSIRGWTEAFF
d_gene: NA; j_gene: TRBJ2-1; v_gene: TRBV29-1; abundance: NA; CDR3nt: TGCAGCCTAAGGAGGTCTTACAACAATGAGCAGTTCTTC; CDR3aa: CSLRRSYNNEQFF
d_gene: TRBD1; j_gene: TRBJ1-1; v_gene: TRBV6-1; abundance: NA; CDR3nt: TGTGCCAGCAGTGAAGGGACAGGGTTCAACACTGAAGCTTTCTTT; CDR3aa: CASSEGTGFNTEAFF
d_gene: NA; j_gene: TRBJ1-2; v_gene: TRBV12-3/TRBV12-4; abundance: NA; CDR3nt: TGTGCCAGCAGGCAACTCTATGGCTACACCTTC; CDR3aa: CASRQLYGYTF
d_gene: NA; j_gene: TRBJ1-1; v_gene: TRBV10-2; abundance: NA; CDR3nt: TGCGCCAGCAGTCCGACAGGCGATTACACTGAAGCTTTCTTT; CDR3aa: CASSPTGDYTEAFF
d_gene: TRBD1; j_gene: TRBJ2-1; v_gene: TRBV28; abundance: NA; CDR3nt: TGTGCCAGCAGTTTACTTACAGGGGGCGAGGGGAATGAGCAGTTCTTC; CDR3aa: CASSLLTGGEGNEQFF